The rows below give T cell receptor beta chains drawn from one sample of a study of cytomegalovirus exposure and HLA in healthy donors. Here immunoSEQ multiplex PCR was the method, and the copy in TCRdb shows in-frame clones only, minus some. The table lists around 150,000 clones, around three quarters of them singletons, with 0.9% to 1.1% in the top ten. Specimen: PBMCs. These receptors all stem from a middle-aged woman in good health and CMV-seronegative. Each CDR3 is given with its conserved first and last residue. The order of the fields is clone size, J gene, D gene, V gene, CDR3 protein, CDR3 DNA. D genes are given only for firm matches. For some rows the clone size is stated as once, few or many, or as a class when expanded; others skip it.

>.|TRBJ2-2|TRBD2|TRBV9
CASSPGRESSGRRSGELFF
TGTGCCAGCAGCCCTGGTCGGGAGAGTAGCGGGAGACGTAGCGGGGAGCTGTTTTTT
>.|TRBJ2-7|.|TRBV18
CASSQGLEQYF
TGTGCCAGCTCCCAGGGACTGGAGCAGTACTTC
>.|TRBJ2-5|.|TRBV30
CAWSPLETQYF
TGTGCCTGGAGTCCCCTGGAGACCCAGTACTTC
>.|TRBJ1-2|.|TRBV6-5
CASSYSQGGYTF
TGTGCCAGCAGTTATTCGCAGGGTGGCTACACCTTC
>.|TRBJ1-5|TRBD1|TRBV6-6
CASSPQGAQSNQSQHF
TGTGCCAGCAGCCCACAGGGGGCCCAGAGCAATCAGTCCCAGCATTTT
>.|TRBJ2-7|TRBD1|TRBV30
CAWSPGQAWEEQYF
TGTGCCTGGAGCCCGGGACAGGCCTGGGAGGAGCAGTACTTC
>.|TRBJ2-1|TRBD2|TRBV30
CAWSVAGGHDEQFF
TGTGCCTGGAGTGTGGCGGGAGGGCACGATGAGCAGTTCTTC
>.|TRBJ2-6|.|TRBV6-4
CASSAGMVSGANVLTF
TGTGCCAGCAGTGCAGGAATGGTCTCTGGGGCCAACGTCCTGACTTTC
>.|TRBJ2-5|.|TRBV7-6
CASRREETQYF
TGTGCCAGCAGACGAGAAGAGACCCAGTACTTC
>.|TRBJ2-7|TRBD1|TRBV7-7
CASSRGLSSYEQYF
TGTGCTAGCAGTAGGGGGCTCAGCTCCTACGAGCAGTACTTC
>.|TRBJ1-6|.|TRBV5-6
CAPPSIDFDGAYNSPLHF
TGTGCCCCCCCAAGTATCGACTTCGATGGCGCCTATAATTCACCCCTCCACTTT
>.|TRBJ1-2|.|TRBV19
CASSIDRGSYGYTF
TGTGCCAGTAGTATAGACAGGGGTTCCTATGGCTACACCTTC
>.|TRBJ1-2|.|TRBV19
CASSEGGRGYTF
TGTGCCAGTAGTGAAGGGGGACGGGGCTACACCTTC
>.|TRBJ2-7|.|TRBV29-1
CSVGRDTSYEQYF
TGCAGCGTTGGCCGGGACACCTCCTACGAGCAGTACTTC
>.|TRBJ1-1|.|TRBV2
CASSKTAKWNEAFF
TGTGCCAGCAGTAAGACAGCAAAGTGGAATGAAGCTTTCTTT
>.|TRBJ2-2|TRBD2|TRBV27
CASRPQRGANTGELFF
TGTGCCAGCAGGCCTCAGCGGGGCGCGAACACCGGGGAGCTGTTTTTT
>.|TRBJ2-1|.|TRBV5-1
CASSLSPASAYNEQFF
TGCGCCAGCAGCTTGTCTCCCGCTAGCGCGTACAATGAGCAGTTCTTC
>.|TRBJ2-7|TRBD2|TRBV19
CASTRSGRSYEQYF
TGTGCCAGTACCCGTAGCGGGAGGAGTTACGAGCAGTACTTC
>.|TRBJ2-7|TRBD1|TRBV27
CASRGLGQGSYEQYF
TGTGCCAGCAGGGGCTTAGGACAGGGCTCGTACGAGCAGTACTTC
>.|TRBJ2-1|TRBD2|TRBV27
CASSHTSGVTYNEQFF
TGTGCCAGCAGTCACACTAGCGGGGTCACCTACAATGAGCAGTTCTTC
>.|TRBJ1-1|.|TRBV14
CASSPLGSGGNTEAFF
TGTGCCAGCAGCCCGCTGGGATCCGGGGGAAACACTGAAGCTTTCTTT
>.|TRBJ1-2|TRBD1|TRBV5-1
CASSSTGPNYGYTF
TGCGCCAGCAGCTCGACAGGGCCTAACTATGGCTACACCTTC
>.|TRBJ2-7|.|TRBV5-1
CASSLVSGGAYEQYF
TGCGCCAGCAGCTTGGTATCCGGGGGAGCCTACGAGCAGTACTTC
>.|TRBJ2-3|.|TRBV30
CAGGRTVDTQYF
TGTGCCGGGGGGAGAACGGTCGATACGCAGTATTTT
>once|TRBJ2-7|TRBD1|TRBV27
CASSLKGARSNEQYF
TGTGCCAGCAGTTTAAAGGGGGCGCGATCTAACGAGCAGTACTTC
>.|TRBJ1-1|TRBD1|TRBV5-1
CASSSTGSGTEAFF
TGCGCCAGCAGCTCGACAGGGTCGGGGACTGAAGCTTTCTTT
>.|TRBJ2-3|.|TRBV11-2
CAIPGKRTDTQYF
TGTGCCATCCCCGGGAAGCGCACAGATACGCAGTATTTT
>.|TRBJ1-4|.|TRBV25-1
CASTTAGREGATNEKLFF
TGTGCCAGCACCACCGCGGGCAGGGAGGGAGCAACTAATGAAAAACTGTTTTTT
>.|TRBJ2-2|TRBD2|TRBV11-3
CASSLDPSGRTGELFF
TGTGCCAGCAGCTTAGATCCGAGCGGGAGGACCGGGGAGCTGTTTTTT
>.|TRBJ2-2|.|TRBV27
CASSANPGANTGELFF
TGTGCCAGCAGTGCGAACCCGGGGGCGAACACCGGGGAGCTGTTTTTT
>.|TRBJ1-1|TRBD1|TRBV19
CASSIQGDTEAFF
TGTGCCAGTAGTATACAGGGGGACACTGAAGCTTTCTTT
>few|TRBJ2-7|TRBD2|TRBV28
CASSLSGSSYEQYF
TGTGCCAGCAGTTTAAGCGGGAGCTCCTACGAGCAGTACTTC
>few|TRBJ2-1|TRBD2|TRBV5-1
CASSLGAGGRDEQFF
TGCGCCAGCAGCTTGGGGGCGGGAGGCAGGGATGAGCAGTTCTTC
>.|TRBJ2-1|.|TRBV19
CASSTREGSYNEQFF
TGTGCCAGTAGTACCCGGGAAGGCTCCTACAATGAGCAGTTCTTC
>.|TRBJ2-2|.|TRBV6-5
CASSYSSENTGELFF
TGTGCCAGCAGTTACTCGAGCGAAAACACCGGGGAGCTGTTTTTT
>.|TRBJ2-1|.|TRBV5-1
CASSLSGALDYNEQFF
TGCGCCAGCAGCTTAAGCGGTGCCCTAGACTACAATGAGCAGTTCTTC
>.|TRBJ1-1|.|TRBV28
CASSLWGNGDTEAFF
TGTGCCAGCAGTTTATGGGGGAACGGGGACACTGAAGCTTTCTTT
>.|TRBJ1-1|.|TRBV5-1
CASSLTGNTEAFF
TGCGCCAGCAGCTTGACAGGGAACACTGAAGCTTTCTTT
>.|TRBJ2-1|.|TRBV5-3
CVRQRSFGNEQFF
TGTGTCCGGCAGCGGTCTTTTGGCAATGAGCAGTTCTTC
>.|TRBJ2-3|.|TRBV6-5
CASSYSQSTDTQYF
TGTGCCAGCAGTTACTCCCAGAGCACAGATACGCAGTATTTT
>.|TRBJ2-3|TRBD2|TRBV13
CASSVRLAEKVADTQYF
TGTGCCAGCAGCGTAAGACTAGCGGAGAAGGTGGCAGATACGCAGTATTTT
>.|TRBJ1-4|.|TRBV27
CASSFRGEKLFF
TGTGCCAGCAGTTTTCGAGGGGAAAAACTGTTTTTT
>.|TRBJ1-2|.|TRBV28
CASSLAQGHYGYTF
TGTGCCAGCAGTCTCGCCCAGGGTCACTATGGCTACACCTTC
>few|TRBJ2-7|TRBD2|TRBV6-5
CASSYGREGYEQYF
TGTGCCAGCAGTTATGGGCGGGAGGGCTACGAGCAGTACTTC
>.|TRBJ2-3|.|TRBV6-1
CASSHTDTQYF
TGTGCCAGCAGTCACACAGATACGCAGTATTTT
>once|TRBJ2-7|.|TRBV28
CASSSGTTYEQYF
TGTGCCAGCAGCTCCGGGACAACCTACGAGCAGTACTTC
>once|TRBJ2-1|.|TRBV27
CASSFAVFPASGDEQFF
TGTGCCAGCAGTTTCGCCGTGTTTCCTGCGTCCGGGGATGAGCAGTTCTTC
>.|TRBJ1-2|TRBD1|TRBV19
CASSFAGTGVYGYTF
TGTGCCAGTAGTTTTGCGGGGACAGGGGTCTATGGCTACACCTTC
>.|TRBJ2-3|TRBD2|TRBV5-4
CASSSKLAGETDTQYF
TGTGCCAGCAGCTCAAAACTAGCGGGAGAGACAGATACGCAGTATTTT
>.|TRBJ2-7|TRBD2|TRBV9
CASSVAAGGEQYF
TGTGCCAGCAGCGTAGCAGCGGGAGGCGAGCAGTACTTC
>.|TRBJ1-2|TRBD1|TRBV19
CASRGTGYGYTF
TGTGCCAGTAGGGGGACAGGCTATGGCTACACCTTC
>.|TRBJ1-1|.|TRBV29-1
CSVEDPTKMNTEAFF
TGCAGCGTTGAAGATCCAACAAAAATGAACACTGAAGCTTTCTTT
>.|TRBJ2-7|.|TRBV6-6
CASTQLARRYEQYF
TGTGCCAGCACCCAGCTAGCGCGCAGATACGAGCAGTACTTC
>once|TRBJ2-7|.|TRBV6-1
CATREFPTNEQYF
TGTGCCACCCGGGAGTTCCCAACCAACGAGCAGTACTTC
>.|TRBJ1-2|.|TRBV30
CAWRVPPYRSLWYGYTF
TGTGCCTGGAGGGTCCCCCCCTACAGGTCCCTTTGGTATGGCTACACCTTC
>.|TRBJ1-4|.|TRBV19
CASSPVPQSPQGKLFF
TGTGCCAGTAGTCCCGTCCCGCAATCCCCTCAGGGAAAACTGTTTTTT
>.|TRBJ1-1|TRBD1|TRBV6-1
CASRQGAKGNTEAFF
TGTGCCAGCAGACAGGGGGCTAAAGGGAACACTGAAGCTTTCTTT
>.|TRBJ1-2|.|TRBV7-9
CASSLAGSEIANYGYTF
TGTGCCAGCAGCTTAGCGGGCTCAGAGATAGCTAACTATGGCTACACCTTC
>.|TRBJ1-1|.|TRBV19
CASTQDGMNTEAFF
TGTGCCAGTACTCAGGACGGGATGAACACTGAAGCTTTCTTT
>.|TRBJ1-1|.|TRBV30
CAWGPNTEAFF
TGTGCCTGGGGCCCTAACACTGAAGCTTTCTTT